The 7 T cell receptor beta chains given below trace back to one sample, sequenced in a study of blood T cell repertoires in COVID-19 (dated by TCRdb to between 2020 and 2021). The method was the immunoSEQ multiplex PCR assay. TCRdb carries this immuneACCESS record with in-frame sequences only. Its versions omit some clonotypes, under half of them owing to an unresolved V gene in the studies checked, with the rest unexplained. This sample has about 480,000 clones in its table, and roughly 90% of those were observed once. 1.5% to 2% of the sample is held by the ten biggest clonotypes. The sequenced sample was PBMCs or T cells enriched from blood (not recorded which). The receptor set was obtained from a woman aged 40 to 55 who had recovered from COVID-19.

J is TRBJ2-7 and V is TRBV7-2; 11 positions agree with TRBD2. The CDR3 covers 18 residues. The V and J ends lost 0 bases and 2 bases, in that order; junction bases with no gene match: 9. Looked up from germline, CDR1 is SGHTA and CDR2 is FQGNSA. The CDR3 loop is CASSLAGGLSGRAYEQYF. CDR3 nucleotide sequence: TGTGCCAGCAGCTTAGCGGGGGGTCTTAGCGGGAGGGCCTACGAGCAGTACTTC. The whole variable domain, remainder taken from reference TRBV7-2 and TRBJ2-7, is GAGVSQSPSNKVTEKGKDVELRCDPISGHTALYWYRQSLGQGLEFLIYFQGNSAPDKSGLPSDRFSAERTGGSVSTLTIQRTQQEDSAVYLCASSLAGGLSGRAYEQYFGPGTRLTVT.

The V gene is TRBV7-9, the J gene TRBJ2-7; 7 bases fit TRBD2. This CDR3 contains 16 residues. V was clipped by 4 bases and J by 6 bases; unmatched bases: 15. Germline V gives CDR1 SEHNR, CDR2 FQNEAQ (reference sequence). The CDR3 here is CASSSRWEGEGSEQYF. The CDR3 DNA follows: TGTGCCAGCAGCTCCCGTTGGGAGGGCGAAGGTTCCGAGCAGTACTTC.

The rearrangement links TRBV7-8 to TRBJ1-2; TRBD1 aligns across 7 bases. V lost 5 bases and J lost 4; bases outside the gene matches: 10. Per germline, CDR1 SGHVS and CDR2 FQNEAQ. This CDR3 spans 15 amino acids. The DNA for the CDR3 is TGTGCCAGCAGCAACAGGGGCCCCGGGATCTATGGCTACACCTTC. Encoded protein: CASSNRGPGIYGYTF.

Regarding this clone: At one end the junction does not follow the germline gene, possibly because of a read error. V and J are TRBV11-3 and TRBJ2-2; a weak D match, TRBD2 (5 bases). The CDR3 runs 11 residues. Germline loops: CDR1 SGHNT, CDR2 YENEEA. DNA for the CDR3: TGTGCCAGCAGCTTATTCGGGAAGCTGTTTTTT. Its translation is CASSLFGKLFF.

This chain connects TRBV5-4 to TRBJ1-1; D not resolved. Per the germline V gene, CDR1 is SGHNT and CDR2 is YYREEE (reference sequence). The CDR3 length is 13 residues. V was cut by 5 bases and J by 1 base, with 9 bases left in between. CDR3 protein: CASRGRGNTEAFF. As DNA, the CDR3 is TGTGCCAGCAGAGGGCGGGGGAACACTGAAGCTTTCTTT.

This chain uses TRBV3-1 (or the pseudogene TRBV3-2) with TRBJ1-5, with TRBD1 as a possible D gene (5 bases). CDR1 and CDR2 (germline): LGHDT, YNNKEL (reference sequence). V lost 4 bases to trimming and J lost 2 bases, with 12 bases between them. This CDR3 contains 15 residues. CDR3 loop: CASSLTPGGNQPQHF. In nucleotides, the CDR3 is TGTGCCAGCAGCCTAACCCCGGGGGGCAATCAGCCCCAGCATTTT.

To note about this clone: Sequence at one end of the junction differs from germline and may be a read error. V and J are TRBV6-5 and TRBJ1-3, with D unclear. This CDR3 is built from 13 residues. Per germline, CDR1 MNHEY and CDR2 SVGAGI. The CDR3 is CASTTDSGNTIYF. The DNA for the CDR3 is TGTGCCAGCACCACGGACTCTGGCAACACCATATATTTT.